These 28 T cell receptor beta chains share one sample of origin, sequenced in a study of T cells in women clearing cervical HPV infection. Using immunoSEQ multiplex PCR, the repertoire was profiled, and TCRdb retains in-frame clones only, with some absent. This specimen shows tens of thousands of clones; the ten leading clones hold around 21%. Specimen: blood buffy coat. The receptors derive from a woman between 18 and 70 years old with a cervical HPV16 infection that either progressed to CIN3+ or cleared (not recorded which).

Points on this clone: Read data end 3 residues before the CDR3 end; the end is taken from the germline J gene. The chain links TRBV7-9 to TRBJ2-5; no clear D. The ends were cut back, 3 bases at V and 5 bases at J, with 10 bases in the middle. Germline V lookup: CDR1 SEHNR, CDR2 FQNEAQ (reference sequence). This CDR3 has 13 residues. The CDR3 bases that were read are TGTGCCAGCAGCTTGAACGGTTGGGAGACC. Its translation is CASSLNGWET. The full CDR3 reads CASSLNGWETQYF.

CDR3 DNA, as far as it was read: TGTGCCAGCAGCCCCGGTGGTGGGGAG. It yields the protein CASSPGGGE. The entire CDR3 sequence reads CASSPGGGELFF. J is TRBJ2-2 and V is TRBV5-6; D is uncertain. The read terminates 3 residues before the CDR3 end, so the remaining end is supplied by the germline J gene. The germline gives CDR1 SGHDT, CDR2 YYEEEE. Trimming pared 4 bases from V and 8 bases from J, leaving 9 bases between. This CDR3 has 12 residues.

Details on this clone: The read comes to an end 3 residues before the CDR3 does, leaving the germline J gene to fill in the end. The chain joins TRBV12-5 to TRBJ2-5; possibly TRBD1 for D (6 bases). CDR3 length: 15 amino acids. V was trimmed by 6 bases and J by 3 bases, leaving 17 bases between them. The germline V gene encodes CDR1 LGHNT and CDR2 FRNRAP. The sequenced part of the CDR3 DNA is TGTGCTAGTGGGTCGACTTACTGGACAGAAGAGACC. It encodes CASGSTYWTEET. The full CDR3 reads CASGSTYWTEETQYF.

Regarding this clone: Read data end 3 residues before the CDR3 end; the end is taken from the germline J gene. The V call is TRBV2, the J call TRBJ2-5, with no clear D. V lost 5 bases, J lost 3 bases, and 13 bases lay in between. The V gene's germline CDR1 is SNHLY and CDR2 FYNNEI. The CDR3 sequence is 14 residues long. CDR3 sequence reads: CASSHSMMEETQYF. CDR3 bases read: TGTGCCAGCAGTCATAGCATGATGGAAGAGACC.

Notes on this clone: The read finishes 3 residues shy of the CDR3 end, and the germline J gene is used to complete it. The chain is built from TRBV30 and TRBJ1-5; D might be TRBD1 (6 bases). V was shortened by 0 bases and J by 3 bases, with 12 bases between the two germline ends. The germline V gene has CDR1 GTSNPN and CDR2 SVGIG (reference sequence). This CDR3 is 15 amino acids long. CDR3 residues: CAWSVGQGNNQPQHF. CDR3 DNA, as far as it was read: TGTGCCTGGAGTGTAGGGCAGGGGAACAATCAGCCC.

On this clone itself: From the germline J gene comes the end of the CDR3, since the read stops 3 residues before it. The rearrangement joins TRBV5-6 to TRBJ1-4; D unclear. Germline V CDR1 and CDR2: SGHDT, YYEEEE. CDR3 length equals 12 residues. The CDR3 loop reads CASSHRKGKLFF. The sequenced part of the CDR3 DNA is TGTGCCAGCAGCCACCGGAAGGGTAAA.

The sequenced CDR3 bases are TGCAGCGTTGAGTACAATGGGCAGTATGGC. Amino acids: CSVEYNGQYG. The entire CDR3 protein is CSVEYNGQYGYTF. V usage is TRBV29-1 and J usage is TRBJ1-2; unclear D gene. Coverage ceases 3 residues before the CDR3 finishes, and the germline J gene fills in the end. The CDR3 sequence is 13 residues long. CDR1 and CDR2 from the germline V gene are SQVTM and ANQGSEA. With 3 bases removed from V and 5 bases from J, the gap between germline ends came to 13 bases. The whole variable domain, filled in from reference TRBV29-1 and TRBJ1-2, reads SAVISQKPSRDICQRGTSLTIQCQVDSQVTMMFWYRQQPGQSLTLIATANQGSEATYESGFVIDKFPISRPNLTFSTLTVSNMSPEDSSIYLCSVEYNGQYGYTFGSGTRLTVV.

In regard to this clone: The read comes to an end 3 residues before the CDR3 does, leaving the germline J gene to fill in the end. V gene TRBV20-1 combines with J gene TRBJ1-1; 8 nucleotides align to TRBD1. Germline V gives CDR1 DFQATT, CDR2 SNEGSKA (reference sequence). The CDR3 extends over 14 amino acids. The J segment lost 4 bases and the V segment lost 6 bases, leaving 10 bases of the junction unmatched. The chain's CDR3 is CSAIRQGLGTEAFF. The CDR3 bases that were read are TGCAGTGCGATACGACAGGGGTTGGGCACTGAA.

Points on this clone: The read gets to within 3 residues of the CDR3 end, and the germline J gene fills in the rest. The chain employs TRBV20-1 and TRBJ2-5; D is unclear. CDR1 and CDR2 from the germline V gene are DFQATT and SNEGSKA (reference sequence). The CDR3 is 14 amino acids. V lost 0 bases and J lost 2, with 10 bases in between. The CDR3 bases that were read are TGCAGTGCTAGAGATCGAGCCACTCAAGAGACC. Its protein product is CSARDRATQET. The entire CDR3 is CSARDRATQETQYF.

Of note for this clone: The CDR3 end is not reached by the read, which stops 3 residues before it; the germline J gene fills it in. The gene calls are TRBV30 and TRBJ1-1, with TRBD1 matching over 7 bases. The J segment lost 2 bases and the V segment lost 4 bases, leaving 10 bases of the junction unmatched. CDR1 GTSNPN and CDR2 SVGIG come from the germline V gene (reference sequence). The CDR3 covers 15 residues. CDR3 region: CAWTSKQGPNTEAFF. The DNA read from the CDR3 is TGTGCCTGGACTTCAAAACAGGGGCCAAACACTGAA. The full variable domain, its missing parts supplied by reference TRBV30 and TRBJ1-1, is SQTIHQWPATLVQPVGSPLSLECTVEGTSNPNLYWYRQAAGRGLQLLFYSVGIGQISSEVPQNLSASRPQDRQFILSSKKLLLSDSGFYLCAWTSKQGPNTEAFFGQGTRLTVV.

A word on this clone: The read gets to within 3 residues of the CDR3 end, and the germline J gene fills in the rest. V and J are TRBV5-4 and TRBJ2-3, with D perhaps TRBD2 (6 bases). The CDR3 sequence is 15 residues long. The V end lost 4 bases, the J end lost 4 bases, and 16 bases lay between the germline ends. The germline V gene has CDR1 SGHNT and CDR2 YYREEE (reference sequence). The CDR3 is CASSPRSGTSDTQYF. The sequenced part of the CDR3 DNA is TGTGCCAGCAGCCCGCGTAGCGGAACGTCAGATACG.

Of note for this clone: The CDR3 extends 3 residues past the end of the read, so its final part is completed from the germline J gene. V and J are TRBV29-1 and TRBJ1-2; D may be TRBD1 (5 bases). V lost 0 bases and J 7 bases, leaving 15 bases between the germline ends. The CDR3 is 14 residues long. Germline V CDR1 and CDR2: SQVTM, ANQGSEA. CDR3 in amino acids: CSVEEQEGSSGYTF. The part of the CDR3 DNA that was read is TGCAGCGTTGAAGAACAGGAGGGTAGCAGTGGC.

Worth noting for this clone: The read ends 3 residues shy of where the CDR3 ends; the end is completed using the germline J gene. The chain is built from TRBV7-6 and TRBJ2-1, with 13 bases lining up with TRBD2. The junction had 9 bases not matched to a gene; V was cut back by 10 bases and J by 9 bases. This CDR3 region has 14 residues. The V gene's germline CDR1 is SGHVS and CDR2 FNYEAQ. CDR3 in amino acids: CAISILAGGFEQFF. CDR3 DNA (partial): TGTGCCATTTCAATACTAGCGGGAGGGTTTGAG.

As concerns this clone: The read ends 3 residues before the CDR3 terminus; that terminus is restored from the germline J gene. This chain links TRBV18 with TRBJ1-1; D possibly corresponds to TRBD1 (6 bases). Germline V gene lookup returns CDR1 KGHSH and CDR2 LQKENI. The length of the CDR3 is 15 residues. With 6 bases removed from V and 1 base from J, the gap between germline ends came to 15 bases. CDR3 protein: CASSFGQSSNTEAFF. The CDR3 bases that were read are TGTGCCAGCTCCTTTGGACAGTCGTCGAACACTGAA.

Details on this clone: The read comes to an end 3 residues before the CDR3 does, leaving the germline J gene to fill in the end. The J gene is TRBJ1-2, the V gene TRBV5-1, with 9 bases aligning to TRBD1. This CDR3 contains 16 residues. The germline V gene encodes CDR1 SGHRS and CDR2 YFSETQ. CDR3 loop: CASSLTPGQGLHSYTF. The covered CDR3 bases are TGCGCCAGCAGCTTAACTCCGGGACAGGGTCTCCATTCC.

Comments on this clone: The read ends 3 residues early relative to the CDR3; the germline J gene fills the gap. V and J are TRBV7-9 and TRBJ1-1; TRBD1 matches at 8 bases. V shed 4 bases, J shed 5 bases, and the junction held 6 bases outside the gene matches. The V gene's germline CDR1 is SEHNR and CDR2 FQNEAQ (reference sequence). The CDR3 loop spans 14 amino acids. The covered CDR3 bases are TGTGCCAGCAGCTCTAACAGGGGGAGGACTGAA. Its translation: CASSSNRGRTE. From start to end, the CDR3 is CASSSNRGRTEAFF. Combining the CDR3 with reference TRBV7-9 and TRBJ1-1 gives the whole variable domain DTGVSQNPRHKITKRGQNVTFRCDPISEHNRLYWYRQTLGQGPEFLTYFQNEAQLEKSRLLSDRFSAERPKGSFSTLEIQRTEQGDSAMYLCASSSNRGRTEAFFGQGTRLTVV.

On this clone itself: The CDR3 end falls 3 residues outside the read, so it is completed with the germline J gene. The chain is built from TRBV20-1 and TRBJ1-4; 8 bases are shared with TRBD1. V shed 5 bases, J shed 8 bases, and the junction held 13 bases outside the gene matches. This CDR3 contains 15 residues. Looked up from germline, CDR1 is DFQATT and CDR2 is SNEGSKA (reference sequence). CDR3 sequence reads: CSADLFRGQGEKLFF. CDR3 bases read: TGCAGTGCTGATTTATTCAGGGGGCAAGGAGAAAAA.

As regards this clone: The DNA ends 3 residues before the CDR3 does, and the rest of the CDR3 is filled in from the germline J gene. The J gene is TRBJ2-5, the V gene TRBV4-1, with D possibly matching TRBD2 (6 bases). With 1 base removed from V and 4 bases from J, the gap between germline ends came to 7 bases. There are 13 residues in the CDR3. Germline V lookup: CDR1 MGHRA, CDR2 YSYEKL. The sequenced CDR3 bases are TGCGCCAGCAGCCAAGCTAGCGCAGAGACC. As protein: CASSQASAET. The whole CDR3 region reads CASSQASAETQYF.

As for this clone: Read data end 3 residues before the CDR3 end; the end is taken from the germline J gene. The V gene is TRBV11-2, the J gene TRBJ2-5; maybe TRBD2 (5 bases). V lost 5 bases to trimming and J lost 5 bases, with 9 bases between them. The germline V gene encodes CDR1 SGHAT and CDR2 FQNNGV. The CDR3 is 12 residues long. The CDR3 protein is CASSPTMETQYF. The CDR3 bases that were read are TGTGCCAGCAGCCCGACTATGGAGACC.

With regard to this clone: Read data end 3 residues before the CDR3 end; the end is taken from the germline J gene. The chain employs TRBV19 and TRBJ2-5; unclear D gene. The CDR3 covers 14 residues. V lost 3 bases, J lost 4 bases, and 12 bases lay in between. Per germline, CDR1 LNHDA and CDR2 SQIVND (reference sequence). CDR3 in amino acids: CASSIPGERETQYF. The DNA read from the CDR3 is TGTGCCAGTAGTATCCCCGGAGAGCGAGAGACC.

Regarding this clone: The read falls 3 residues short of the CDR3 end, and the missing part is taken from the germline J gene. The V and J genes are TRBV6-2 or TRBV6-3 and TRBJ2-1; 10 bases map to TRBD2. The V gene end was trimmed by 10 bases and the J gene end by 8 bases; junction bases not matched to a gene: 8. In germline, CDR1 is MNHEY, CDR2 SVGEGT. This CDR3 region has 13 residues. The sequenced CDR3 bases are TGTGCCATCAAGAGGACTAGCGGATATGAG. Its protein product is CAIKRTSGYE. The CDR3 in full is CAIKRTSGYEQFF.

In the case of this clone: The DNA ends 3 residues before the CDR3 does, and the rest of the CDR3 is filled in from the germline J gene. The V call is TRBV2, the J call TRBJ1-1; D call uncertain. V dropped 3 bases and J dropped 1 base, with 6 bases sitting between them. Per germline, CDR1 SNHLY and CDR2 FYNNEI. The CDR3 runs to 13 residues. The sequenced part of the CDR3 DNA is TGTGCCAGCAGTGACGGTAGGAACACTGAA. It translates to CASSDGRNTE. The full CDR3 sequence reads CASSDGRNTEAFF.

About this clone: Read data end 3 residues before the CDR3 end; the end is taken from the germline J gene. The chain employs TRBV5-1 and TRBJ2-2; 7 bases are shared with TRBD2. CDR1 is SGHRS, CDR2 YFSETQ, per germline. The CDR3 has 16 amino acids. CDR3 bases read: TGCGCCAGCAGCTTGGCCGTCGGGGGGTTCGGTGAAAAG. Its protein product is CASSLAVGGFGEK. The CDR3, in full, reads CASSLAVGGFGEKLFF.

As to this clone: The read ends 3 residues shy of where the CDR3 ends; the end is completed using the germline J gene. The chain recombines TRBV5-1 with TRBJ2-1, with 7 bases matching TRBD2. After removal of 0 bases from V and 8 bases from J, the junction contained 11 bases not matched to a gene. In germline, CDR1 is SGHRS, CDR2 YFSETQ. This CDR3 is built from 16 residues. Partial CDR3 DNA: TGCGCCAGCAGCTTGGGCGAGGCGGGAGAAGGCTATGAG. It is translated as CASSLGEAGEGYE. The full CDR3 sequence reads CASSLGEAGEGYEQFF. The full variable domain, its missing parts supplied by reference TRBV5-1 and TRBJ2-1, is KAGVTQTPRYLIKTRGQQVTLSCSPISGHRSVSWYQQTPGQGLQFLFEYFSETQRNKGNFPGRFSGRQFSNSRSEMNVSTLELGDSALYLCASSLGEAGEGYEQFFGPGTRLTVL.

On this clone itself: Read data end 3 residues before the CDR3 end; the end is taken from the germline J gene. This sequence joins TRBV7-3 and TRBJ1-5, with D tentatively TRBD1 (6 bases). CDR3 length equals 15 residues. With 5 bases removed from V and 1 base from J, the gap between germline ends came to 12 bases. Germline lookup yields CDR1 SGHTA and CDR2 FQGTGA. The CDR3 DNA, read in part, is TGTGCCAGCAGCCTAGGGGGGGGGAGCAATCAGCCC. This gives the protein CASSLGGGSNQP. From start to end, the CDR3 is CASSLGGGSNQPQHF.

The DNA read from the CDR3 is TGTGCCTGGATGAAGCGGGGGTTCTCCTACGAG. It yields the protein CAWMKRGFSYE. Given in full, the CDR3 is CAWMKRGFSYEQYF. The chain recombines TRBV30 with TRBJ2-7; 8 bases line up with TRBD2. The read ends 3 residues shy of where the CDR3 ends; the end is completed using the germline J gene. V was pared by 4 bases and J by 0 bases, with 5 bases of the junction left unmatched. The CDR3 is 14 residues long. Germline V gene data show CDR1 as GTSNPN and CDR2 as SVGIG (reference sequence).

On this clone itself: The observed sequence ends 3 residues before the CDR3 terminus, with the missing tail filled in from the germline J gene. The chain combines TRBV6-1 with TRBJ2-5, with D maybe TRBD2 (5 bases). Trimming pared 4 bases from V and 2 bases from J, leaving 11 bases between. Germline V gene data show CDR1 as MNHNS and CDR2 as SASEGT. The CDR3 loop spans 14 amino acids. The sequenced part of the CDR3 DNA is TGTGCCAGCAGTGCCTGGACTTTACAAGAGACC. This codes for CASSAWTLQET. The entire CDR3 protein is CASSAWTLQETQYF.

Concerning this clone itself: The sequence runs out 3 residues before the end of the CDR3; the remainder is reconstructed from the germline J gene. The V call is TRBV29-1, the J call TRBJ2-1; D possibly matches TRBD1 or TRBD2 (6 bases each). The CDR3 runs to 12 residues. V lost 8 bases, J lost 3 bases, and 11 bases lay in between. Germline values: CDR1 SQVTM, CDR2 ANQGSEA. The chain's CDR3 is CSWRDNYNEQFF. The DNA read from the CDR3 is TGCAGCTGGCGGGACAACTACAATGAG.